The TCR beta chain described here comes from a study of T cell repertoires in cytomegalovirus infection. Study information: CMV infection together with matching HLA type was indicated by public TCR beta signatures.

On this clonotype: Its antigen is not known.

V lost 0 bases to trimming and J lost 10 bases, with 5 bases between them. From germline, CDR1 is SGDLS and CDR2 YYNGEE. The CDR3 is 11 residues long. MiXCR, applied by TCRdb to the reads, yields one record per CDR3 protein. This repertoire shows 110,000 to 150,000 distinct CDR3 sequences, approximately 30% found once; its top ten account for around 50%. Study-level findings and limits: Cumulative frequency (of public TCR beta family members) identified carriers of CMV plus the relevant HLA.

The sample consisted of CD8+ T cells from cultured PBMCs, taken from culture after CMV antigen stimulation. This chain uses TRBV9 with TRBJ2-1; no clear D gene. This receptor was obtained from a human donor in good health (CMV status not recorded). Some clones in this sample may be carry-over from other donors' samples. In DNA form, the CDR3 reads TGTGCCAGCAGCGTAGGAGCGGAGCAGTTCTTC. This codes for CASSVGAEQFF.